These 9 T cell receptor beta chains were all obtained from the same sample, sequenced in a study of blood T cells in healthy people across ages. A second PCR, run for roughly 7 to 11 cycles, used a sample-barcoded 5' primer plus a J-beta primer mix. TCRdb re-called the 5' RACE reads with MiXCR, one entry per CDR3 protein. The table has 1.5 million to 2 million distinct CDR3 sequences, 49% seen once; the top ten hold approximately 2.1%. The specimen was blood. The receptors originated from a woman aged 35 to 49 in good health.

This clonotype was recorded a few times. This chain uses TRBV29-1 with TRBJ2-3; 7 nucleotides align to TRBD1. Germline V gene sequence: CDR1 SQVTM, CDR2 ANQGSEA. CDR3 size: 14 residues. V lost 5 bases and J lost 3; bases outside the gene matches: 8. The chain's CDR3 is CSVPPGGPTDTQYF. The CDR3 bases are TGCAGCGTTCCCCCAGGGGGTCCGACAGATACGCAGTATTTT.

V usage is TRBV12-3 or TRBV12-4 and J usage is TRBJ1-2; TRBD1 is a possible D gene (5 bases). Trimming took off 4 bases at V and 0 bases at J, with 12 bases between the two ends. The CDR3 runs to 15 residues. CDR3 sequence (DNA): TGTGCCAGCAGTTCGTGGACACGAACTAACTATGGCTACACCTTC. It yields the protein CASSSWTRTNYGYTF.

V gene TRBV28 combines with J gene TRBJ1-5, with D perhaps TRBD1 (5 bases). CDR1 is MDHEN and CDR2 is SYDVKM in the germline V gene. The V and J ends lost 5 bases and 6 bases respectively, with 14 bases between them. This CDR3 spans 14 amino acids. CDR3: CASSVAGLGQPQHF. DNA for the CDR3: TGTGCCAGCAGTGTCGCAGGGTTAGGTCAGCCCCAGCATTTT. Full variable domain (missing parts from reference TRBV28 and TRBJ1-5): DVKVTQSSRYLVKRTGEKVFLECVQDMDHENMFWYRQDPGLGLRLIYFSYDVKMKEKGDIPEGYSVSREKKERFSLILESASTNQTSMYLCASSVAGLGQPQHFGDGTRLSIL.

V gene TRBV30 combines with J gene TRBJ2-7, with 7 nucleotides matching TRBD2. This CDR3 region has 14 residues. Trimming cost V 5 bases and J 2 bases; bases outside gene matches: 9. CDR1 and CDR2 (germline): GTSNPN, SVGIG (reference sequence). CDR3: CAWDRAGTTYEQYF. The DNA of the CDR3 is TGTGCCTGGGATAGAGCGGGGACCACCTACGAGCAGTACTTC.

This clonotype came up a few times. This chain links TRBV7-9 with TRBJ2-3; D is unresolved. The CDR3 has 12 amino acids. Germline loops: CDR1 SEHNR, CDR2 FQNEAQ (reference sequence). Trimming removed 8 bases at V and 4 bases at J, with 10 bases between. CDR3 in amino acids: CASALSADTQYF. Written as DNA, the CDR3 is TGTGCCAGCGCCCTCAGCGCAGATACGCAGTATTTT.

The chain joins TRBV11-2 to TRBJ2-1, with 11 nucleotides matching TRBD2. The V and J ends lost 4 bases and 10 bases, in that order; junction bases with no gene match: 9. The CDR3 length is 15 residues. Germline V gene lookup returns CDR1 SGHAT and CDR2 FQNNGV. In DNA form, the CDR3 reads TGTGCCAGCAGCTCAATAGCGGGGGGGCCGACGGAGCAGTTCTTC. Amino acid sequence: CASSSIAGGPTEQFF.

The rearrangement joins TRBV7-3 to TRBJ2-3; TRBD2 might be the D (5 bases). CDR1 is SGHTA, CDR2 FQGTGA, per germline. Between the trimmed V and J ends, which lost 5 bases and 0 bases, there was a span of 12 bases. This CDR3 comprises 15 residues. The CDR3 coding sequence is TGTGCCAGCAGCGTACAACGGACTAGCACAGATACGCAGTATTTT. Protein product: CASSVQRTSTDTQYF.

The chain uses TRBV2 and TRBJ1-2; TRBD1 might be the D (5 bases). V dropped 4 bases and J dropped 7 bases, with 13 bases sitting between them. The CDR3 runs 13 residues. From germline, CDR1 is SNHLY and CDR2 FYNNEI. The DNA of the CDR3 is TGTGCCAGCAGTGGAGGGGCCTCCTGTGGCTACACCTTC. Protein: CASSGGASCGYTF.

Worth noting for this clonotype: A read error is possible here, since a much larger clone lies one base away. The chain uses TRBV29-1 and TRBJ2-1, with 11 bases that match TRBD2. The J segment lost 10 bases and the V segment lost 0 bases, leaving 14 bases of the junction unmatched. The CDR3 sequence is 17 residues long. Germline V gene lookup returns CDR1 SQVTM and CDR2 ANQGSEA. The CDR3 loop is CSVEDPTSGGGNGEQFF. The CDR3 region has the DNA TGCAGCGTTGAAGACCCTACTAGCGGGGGAGGAAATGGCGAGCAGTTCTTC.